The sequence of this TCR beta chain was determined in a study of blood T cell repertoires in COVID-19. Background on the study: The samples span acute and convalescent COVID-19 from the United States, Italy and Spain.

The CDR3 is 16 residues long. CDR1 and CDR2 from the germline V gene are SNHLY and FYNNEI. V was pared by 6 bases and J by 6 bases, with 14 bases of the junction left unmatched. Seattle-derived patients entered the study during active infection and were followed longitudinally. Sequenced by immunoSEQ multiplex PCR; TCRdb stores in-frame clones only, minus some. Of some 290,000 clones in the sample, around 85% were seen once. This clone was detected only a few times. The source of this sequence is a young woman with COVID-19, enrolled during active disease. The sequencing sample was made of peripheral blood. The gene calls are TRBV2 and TRBJ2-3, with 8 bases that match TRBD2. CDR3 in amino acids: CASSSPGLVGVDTQYF. CDR3 bases: TGTGCCAGCAGCTCTCCGGGACTAGTGGGTGTGGATACGCAGTATTTT. Full variable domain (missing parts from reference TRBV2 and TRBJ2-3): EPEVTQTPSHQVTQMGQEVILRCVPISNHLYFYWYRQILGQKVEFLVSFYNNEISEKSEIFDDQFSVERPDGSNFTLKIRSTKLEDSAMYFCASSSPGLVGVDTQYFGPGTRLTVL.